The 16 T cell receptor beta chains given below trace back to one sample, sequenced in a study of T cell responses to AZD1222 COVID-19 vaccine. Assay used: immunoSEQ multiplex PCR; TCRdb lists only in-frame clones, some missing. The table lists fewer than 100,000 clones, around nine tenths of them singletons. Source: peripheral blood, taken 28 days after the second AZD1222 dose. These receptors came from an adult who received the AZD1222 COVID-19 vaccine.

In its sample, this clone was seen a few times. Germline and junction disagree at one end, which may indicate a read error. The DNA of the CDR3 is TGTGCCAGCAGCCGGGTAAGACAGAACAGTGAAGCTTTCTTT. Its translation: CASSRVRQNSEAFF. The chain employs TRBV4-2 and TRBJ1-1; D possibly corresponds to TRBD1 (5 bases). Looked up from germline, CDR1 is LGHNA and CDR2 is YNFKEQ. The CDR3 has 14 residues.

The gene calls are TRBV10-3 and TRBJ1-1, with D unresolved. V lost 3 bases to trimming and J lost 2 bases, with 13 bases between them. Germline CDR1 reads ENHRY; CDR2 reads SYGVKD. The CDR3 contains 15 residues. CDR3 loop: CAISERGPANTEAFF. The CDR3 DNA is TGTGCCATCAGTGAACGTGGACCGGCAAACACTGAAGCTTTCTTT.

The chain is built from TRBV7-2 and TRBJ1-5, with no clear D. V lost 2 bases, J lost 5 bases, and 13 bases lay in between. The CDR3 totals 15 residues. CDR1 and CDR2 (germline): SGHTA, FQGNSA. The CDR3 loop reads CASSLPPAGYQPQHF. In nucleotides, the CDR3 is TGTGCCAGCAGCTTACCTCCGGCAGGCTATCAGCCCCAGCATTTT.

For this clone: The junction shows a germline mismatch at one end, possibly a read error. This sequence joins TRBV30 and TRBJ2-3; D may be TRBD1 (6 bases). The CDR3 consists of 15 residues. CDR1 and CDR2 from the germline V gene are GTSNPN and SVGIG (reference sequence). The CDR3 DNA reads as TGTGCCTGGAGTGTACCAGGGGCTGGCACAGATACGCAATATTTT. Translating it yields CAWSVPGAGTDTQYF. Filled out from reference TRBV30 and TRBJ2-3, the complete variable domain reads SQTIHQWPATLVQPVGSPLSLECTVEGTSNPNLYWYRQAAGRGLQLLFYSVGIGQISSEVPQNLSASRPQDRQFILSSKKLLLSDSGFYLCAWSVPGAGTDTQYFGPGTRLTVL.

This CDR3 is CASSPGGARNSPLHF. CDR3 DNA sequence: TGTGCCAGCAGCCCCGGGGGGGCGCGAAATTCACCCCTCCACTTT. The V gene is TRBV2, the J gene TRBJ1-6; D is perhaps TRBD1 (6 bases). The germline gives CDR1 SNHLY, CDR2 FYNNEI. The germline V and J ends were trimmed by 6 bases and 7 bases, with 16 bases remaining between them. This CDR3 is 15 amino acids long.

The chain is built from TRBV5-4 and TRBJ2-1; no reliable D call. CDR1 and CDR2 (germline): SGHNT, YYREEE (reference sequence). V was trimmed by 4 bases and J by 3 bases, leaving 8 bases between them. The CDR3 length is 13 residues. CDR3 protein: CASSGNYYNEQFF. CDR3 in DNA: TGTGCCAGCAGCGGGAACTACTACAATGAGCAGTTCTTC.

This chain connects TRBV11-3 to TRBJ2-7, with D uncertain. Germline CDR1 is SGHNT and CDR2 is YENEEA. The CDR3 spans 14 residues. V was trimmed by 1 base and J by 5 bases, leaving 12 bases between them. This chain's CDR3 is CASSLGGIRNEQYF. In nucleotides, the CDR3 is TGTGCCAGCAGCTTAGGGGGTATTAGGAACGAGCAGTACTTC.

The V and J genes are TRBV3-1 (or the pseudogene TRBV3-2) and TRBJ2-1, with TRBD2 matching over 9 bases. Germline values: CDR1 LGHDT, CDR2 YNNKEL (reference sequence). The CDR3 has 16 amino acids. The V and J ends lost 0 bases and 9 bases, in that order; junction bases with no gene match: 9. The CDR3 bases are TGTGCCAGCAGCCAAGATGCGGGAGGGCCCCGTCGTGAGCAGTTCTTC. Amino acid sequence: CASSQDAGGPRREQFF.

V and J are TRBV10-2 and TRBJ1-1, with TRBD1 matching over 8 bases. Germline-derived CDR1 and CDR2 are WSHSY and SAAADI. Trimming at V came to 2 bases and at J to 3 bases, leaving 8 bases not matched to a gene. The CDR3 covers 16 residues. The CDR3 sequence: CASSEPQTGVHTEAFF. In DNA, the CDR3 is TGCGCCAGCAGTGAGCCTCAGACAGGGGTCCACACTGAAGCTTTCTTT.

This clone occurred once. Here the CDR3 reads CASSNTGGNPGQPQHF. CDR3 sequence (DNA): TGTGCCAGCAGTAATACAGGGGGAAACCCAGGTCAGCCCCAGCATTTT. V gene TRBV28 combines with J gene TRBJ1-5; 8 nucleotides agree with TRBD1. The CDR3 length is 16 residues. Trimming took 5 bases from V and 6 from J; bases not matched to a gene: 12. The germline V gene has CDR1 MDHEN and CDR2 SYDVKM.

V usage is TRBV5-6 and J usage is TRBJ2-7; 9 bases fit TRBD2. V shed 0 bases and J 0 bases; nucleotides not matched to a gene: 4. The CDR3 has 16 residues. Germline CDR1 and CDR2: SGHDT and YYEEEE. The CDR3 nucleotides read TGTGCCAGCAGCTTGGGAGGGACTAGCCGCTCCTACGAGCAGTACTTC. This translates into CASSLGGTSRSYEQYF.

This chain uses TRBV6-1 with TRBJ1-1, with 9 bases that match TRBD1. CDR1 is MNHNS and CDR2 is SASEGT in the germline V gene. CDR3 length equals 16 residues. V shed 2 bases, J shed 5 bases, and the junction held 9 bases outside the gene matches. For the CDR3, the DNA is TGTGCCAGCAGTGAACCTCTCAACAGGGGGCGAACTGAAGCTTTCTTT. This translates into CASSEPLNRGRTEAFF.

This chain joins TRBV6-5 and TRBJ2-2; 7 nucleotides line up with TRBD1. The ends lost 6 bases at V and 6 bases at J; junction bases unmatched: 10. Looked up from germline, CDR1 is MNHEY and CDR2 is SVGAGI. CDR3 length: 15 residues. CDR3 nucleotide sequence: TGTGCCAGCAGACGTCGACAGGGTATAGCCGGGGAGCTGTTTTTT. Encoded protein: CASRRRQGIAGELFF.

This clone is a singleton in its sample. The genes are TRBV18 and TRBJ1-2; TRBD1 aligns across 7 bases. Germline V gene data show CDR1 as KGHSH and CDR2 as LQKENI. The CDR3 runs 14 residues. Germline trimming cut 2 bases from V and 2 bases from J; bases unmatched to any gene: 2. CDR3 protein: CASSPDRENYGYTF. The DNA for the CDR3 is TGTGCCAGCTCACCAGACAGGGAAAACTATGGCTACACCTTC.

CDR3 in amino acids: CASSLAPRDEQFF. Here the CDR3 DNA reads TGCGCCAGCAGCTTGGCCCCCCGCGATGAGCAGTTCTTC. The V call is TRBV5-1, the J call TRBJ2-1; no reliable D call. The CDR3 length is 13 residues. Germline CDR1 reads SGHRS; CDR2 reads YFSETQ. The V end was cut by 0 bases, the J end by 8 bases, with 9 bases between.

The CDR3 sequence: CASSISTGGYTF. CDR3 coding DNA: TGTGCCAGCAGCATTTCGACTGGAGGCTACACCTTC. The chain carries TRBV5-6 and TRBJ1-2; the D is unclear. The CDR3 sequence is 12 residues long. The germline CDR1 and CDR2 sequences are SGHDT and YYEEEE. V was cut by 4 bases and J by 8 bases, with 12 bases left in between.